The 15 T cell receptor beta chains below come from one sample, sequenced in a study of T cells in Graves' hyperthyroidism and ophthalmopathy. Template material for amplifying TCR beta CDR3 regions consisted of RNA transcripts. Primed by the HTBI set, a first-round RT-PCR was run on the TCR CDR3. Via MiXCR, TCRdb re-called the multiplex PCR reads, giving one row per CDR3 protein. This sample yields about 540,000 distinct CDR3 sequences, of which about half are seen a single time; nearly 8.5% belongs to the top ten. Sequenced: peripheral blood or thyroid tissue (not recorded which). These receptors were taken from a young woman with Graves' hyperthyroidism.

This clonotype was observed at least ten times. The chain uses TRBV5-1 and TRBJ1-2, with D maybe TRBD1 (5 bases). V lost 2 bases, J lost 8 bases, and 13 bases lay in between. The CDR3 covers 13 residues. Germline V gene lookup returns CDR1 SGHRS and CDR2 YFSETQ. CDR3 in amino acids: CASSFGDVDGYTF. Written as DNA, the CDR3 is TGCGCCAGCAGCTTCGGGGACGTAGACGGCTACACCTTC.

The table lists this clonotype with a few counts. The rearrangement uses TRBV7-8 and TRBJ1-5; TRBD1 is a possible D gene (5 bases). This CDR3 has 18 residues. Trimming stripped 5 bases from V and 1 base from J, with 21 bases between. Germline CDR1 and CDR2: SGHVS and FQNEAQ. CDR3: CASSHTIFGTNSNQPQHF. CDR3 coding DNA: TGTGCCAGCAGCCACACTATATTCGGGACTAACAGCAATCAGCCCCAGCATTTT.

Details on this clonotype: Possible read error: a much larger clone is one base away. This chain uses TRBV7-9 with TRBJ2-7; D might be TRBD2 (5 bases). This CDR3 comprises 13 residues. The germline gives CDR1 SEHNR, CDR2 FQNEAQ (reference sequence). V lost 5 bases and J lost 4, with 12 bases in between. CDR3 nucleotides: TGTGCCAGCAGCCAGGCGGGCCGGTACGAGCAGTACTTC. Protein: CASSQAGRYEQYF. The full variable domain, its missing parts supplied by reference TRBV7-9 and TRBJ2-7, is DTGVSQNPRHKITKRGQNVTFRCDPISEHNRLYWYRQTLGQGPEFLTYFQNEAQLEKSRLLSDRFSAERPKGSFSTLEIQRTEQGDSAMYLCASSQAGRYEQYFGPGTRLTVT.

This clonotype was observed a few times. This chain links TRBV25-1 with TRBJ1-6, with D unresolved. Trimming took 5 bases from V and 0 from J, leaving 5 bases between them. CDR3 length: 14 amino acids. Germline V lookup: CDR1 MGHDK, CDR2 SYGVNS. The CDR3 region is CASSPRSYNSPLHF. The CDR3 region has the DNA TGTGCCAGCAGTCCCCGCTCCTATAATTCACCCCTCCACTTT. Full variable domain (outside the CDR3, taken from reference TRBV25-1 and TRBJ1-6): EADIYQTPRYLVIGTGKKITLECSQTMGHDKMYWYQQDPGMELHLIHYSYGVNSTEKGDLSSESTVSRIRTEHFPLTLESARPSHTSQYLCASSPRSYNSPLHFGNGTRLTVT.

This clonotype was seen a single time. It may be a read error: a sequence one base away is much more abundant. The chain uses TRBV10-3 and TRBJ2-5; 7 bases align to TRBD1. Germline lookup yields CDR1 ENHRY and CDR2 SYGVKD. This CDR3 comprises 16 residues. With V trimmed by 6 bases and J by 1 base, 11 bases remained unmatched. CDR3 nucleotides: TGTGCCATCAGGGAGGCGACAGGGATCCCCCAAGAGACCCAGTACTTC. Its protein product is CAIREATGIPQETQYF.

The rearrangement uses TRBV6-5 and TRBJ1-1; D gene uncertain. V was pared by 4 bases and J by 0 bases, with 9 bases between. The germline gives CDR1 MNHEY, CDR2 SVGAGI. The CDR3 runs to 14 residues. The CDR3, as DNA: TGTGCCAGCAGTTTCCAGGATTTGAACACTGAAGCTTTCTTT. The encoded protein is CASSFQDLNTEAFF.

This clonotype was recorded once. This chain connects TRBV29-1 to TRBJ1-5; possible D gene TRBD1, 5 bases. The CDR3 totals 12 residues. The V end lost 7 bases, the J end lost 7 bases, and 14 bases lay between the germline ends. Per the germline V gene, CDR1 is SQVTM and CDR2 is ANQGSEA. Written as DNA, the CDR3 is TGCAGCGGGTTCACGGGGGGGCAGCCCCAGCATTTT. The encoded protein is CSGFTGGQPQHF.

The genes are TRBV7-3 and TRBJ2-3; no firm D call. The CDR3 is 13 residues long. V lost 5 bases and J lost 0, with 6 bases in between. From germline, CDR1 is SGHTA and CDR2 FQGTGA. As DNA, the CDR3 is TGTGCCAGCAGCACTCTCAGCACAGATACGCAGTATTTT. It translates to CASSTLSTDTQYF. Using reference TRBV7-3 and TRBJ2-3 for the parts outside the CDR3, the full variable domain is GAGVSQTPSNKVTEKGKYVELRCDPISGHTALYWYRQSLGQGPEFLIYFQGTGAADDSGLPNDRFFAVRPEGSVSTLKIQRTERGDSAVYLCASSTLSTDTQYFGPGTRLTVL.

There are a few counts of this clonotype. The chain employs TRBV7-3 and TRBJ2-7, with 7 bases lining up with TRBD2. The CDR3 length is 13 residues. With 4 bases clipped from V and 7 bases from J, the junction kept 7 bases outside the gene matches. Germline CDR1 is SGHTA and CDR2 is FQGTGA. CDR3 residues: CASSSGLGGEQYF. CDR3 DNA sequence: TGTGCCAGCAGCTCCGGACTGGGGGGGGAGCAGTACTTC. The full variable domain, rest sourced from reference TRBV7-3 and TRBJ2-7, is GAGVSQTPSNKVTEKGKYVELRCDPISGHTALYWYRQSLGQGPEFLIYFQGTGAADDSGLPNDRFFAVRPEGSVSTLKIQRTERGDSAVYLCASSSGLGGEQYFGPGTRLTVT.

The sample holds many counts of this clonotype. The genes are TRBV6-6 and TRBJ1-1; 7 bases are shared with TRBD1. Germline V CDR1 and CDR2: MNHNY, SVGAGI (reference sequence). V dropped 2 bases and J dropped 4; count of bases not matched to a gene: 7. CDR3 size: 15 residues. DNA of the CDR3: TGTGCCAGCAGTTACACAGGGACAGTGAGCACTGAAGCTTTCTTT. Its translation is CASSYTGTVSTEAFF.

The table lists this clonotype with a few counts. V usage is TRBV2 and J usage is TRBJ1-1, with D maybe TRBD1 (6 bases). CDR3 size: 17 residues. The germline V and J ends were trimmed by 3 bases and 2 bases, with 19 bases remaining between them. Germline V CDR1 and CDR2: SNHLY, FYNNEI. In DNA, the CDR3 is TGTGCCAGCAGTGACAGGACAGCTTCGATCCGCAACACTGAAGCTTTCTTT. Translation: CASSDRTASIRNTEAFF.

This clonotype has only a few counts. The chain recombines TRBV5-1 with TRBJ2-5, with D tentatively TRBD1 (7 bases). The CDR3 covers 14 residues. Germline values: CDR1 SGHRS, CDR2 YFSETQ. Trimming removed 4 bases from V and 1 base from J, with 11 bases in between. CDR3 DNA sequence: TGCGCCAGCAGCGCGGGACAGTTCCAAGAGACCCAGTACTTC. This gives the protein CASSAGQFQETQYF.

This clonotype appeared many times. V gene TRBV24-1 combines with J gene TRBJ1-5; 10 bases agree with TRBD1. The CDR3 loop spans 16 amino acids. Trimming cost V 4 bases and J 5 bases; bases outside gene matches: 7. Germline V gene sequence: CDR1 KGHDR, CDR2 SFDVKD. The DNA of the CDR3 is TGTGCCACCAGTGAACATACCGGGACAGGGGATCAGCCCCAGCATTTT. The encoded protein is CATSEHTGTGDQPQHF.

This clonotype was observed a few times. A junction boundary mismatches the germline segment, possibly from a read error. The chain carries TRBV15 and TRBJ2-3, with D perhaps being TRBD1 or TRBD2 (5 bases each). CDR3 length equals 15 residues. In germline, CDR1 is LNHNV, CDR2 YYDKDF (reference sequence). CDR3 loop: CATSRDGLPTGTQYF. CDR3 DNA: TGTGCCACCAGCAGAGACGGACTCCCCACAGGTACGCAGTATTTT.

This clonotype was observed a single time. The chain has TRBV20-1 and TRBJ2-5, with D possibly being TRBD1 (5 bases). Germline CDR1 reads DFQATT; CDR2 reads SNEGSKA (reference sequence). V was trimmed by 0 bases and J by 4 bases, leaving 12 bases between them. CDR3 size: 14 residues. CDR3 nucleotides: TGCAGTGCTAGAGATCCAGGGATTATAGAGACCCAGTACTTC. Encoded protein: CSARDPGIIETQYF.